Listed below are T cell receptor beta chains from one sample, sequenced in a study of T cell responses to AZD1222 COVID-19 vaccine. TCRdb's copy holds only in-frame clones and misses some; the assay was immunoSEQ multiplex PCR. Here the sample spans around 94,000 clones, around nine tenths being singletons. The sequencing here drew on peripheral blood, taken on day 0 of AZD1222 vaccination. The receptor set was obtained from an adult in good health. Each CDR3 is given with its conserved first and last residue. A D gene is named only where the DNA matches it firmly. The size of a clone is reported for some rows only, either as once, few or many, or as a class for expanded clones.

NA,TRBJ1-2,NA,TRBV2,CASSESIRGGYTF,TGTGCCAGCAGTGAATCGATCAGGGGTGGCTACACCTTC
TRBD2,TRBJ2-5,NA,TRBV12-5,CASGFSQAGGGETQYF,TGTGCTAGTGGTTTCTCCCAGGCGGGGGGAGGAGAGACCCAGTACTTC
TRBD1,TRBJ2-7,NA,TRBV6-5,CASRPGGLDEQYF,TGTGCCAGCAGACCAGGGGGCTTGGACGAGCAGTACTTC
TRBD2,TRBJ2-1,NA,TRBV6-4,CASSDSAGGLNEQFF,TGTGCCAGCAGTGACTCCGCGGGGGGGCTCAATGAGCAGTTCTTC
NA,TRBJ1-6,NA,TRBV5-6,CASSLVGGASKGSPLHF,TGTGCCAGCAGCTTGGTAGGGGGAGCATCAAAGGGCTCCCCCCTCCACTTT
NA,TRBJ2-3,NA,TRBV19,CASSPGTVGTDTQYF,TGTGCCAGTAGTCCCGGGACGGTCGGCACAGATACGCAGTATTTT
TRBD1,TRBJ1-4,NA,TRBV4-1,CASSQAGTGRQKLFF,TGCGCCAGCAGCCAAGCGGGGACAGGGAGGCAAAAACTGTTTTTT
TRBD2,TRBJ2-3,NA,TRBV5-4,CASSLRLAGGWDTQYF,TGTGCCAGCAGCTTGCGGCTAGCGGGGGGGTGGGATACGCAGTATTTT
TRBD1,TRBJ1-4,NA,TRBV3-1/TRBV3-2,CASSLQGANEKLFF,TGTGCCAGCAGCCTACAGGGGGCTAATGAAAAACTGTTTTTT
TRBD1,TRBJ1-6,NA,TRBV7-8,CASSLVLPGQLNSPLHF,TGTGCCAGCAGCTTAGTTTTACCGGGACAGCTTAATTCACCCCTCCACTTT
NA,TRBJ2-2,once,TRBV29-1,CSARVTVQVPGELFF,TGCAGCGCCCGGGTAACTGTACAAGTCCCCGGGGAGCTGTTTTTT
NA,TRBJ2-7,NA,TRBV30,CAWTEAYEQYF,TGTGCCTGGACAGAAGCCTACGAGCAGTACTTC
NA,TRBJ2-1,NA,TRBV3-1/TRBV3-2,CASSSRGGSGNEQFF,TGTGCCAGCAGTTCCAGGGGGGGAAGTGGCAATGAGCAGTTCTTC
NA,TRBJ2-3,NA,TRBV27,CASSFQPLRFTTQYF,TGTGCCAGCAGTTTCCAGCCATTACGGTTTACTACGCAGTATTTT
TRBD2,TRBJ2-1,NA,TRBV6-2/TRBV6-3,CASTPGLAGGRNEQFF,TGTGCCAGCACCCCGGGACTAGCGGGGGGGAGGAATGAGCAGTTCTTC
TRBD1,TRBJ2-7,NA,TRBV5-1,CASTSTGVYEQYF,TGCGCCAGCACCTCGACAGGGGTGTACGAGCAGTACTTC
TRBD1,TRBJ2-2,NA,TRBV4-3,CASSGTGGEGTGELFF,TGCGCCAGCAGCGGCACAGGGGGCGAAGGCACCGGGGAGCTGTTTTTT
NA,TRBJ2-3,once,TRBV10-1,CASSEADTQYF,TGCGCCAGCAGTGAAGCGGATACGCAGTATTTT
NA,TRBJ1-1,NA,TRBV7-3,CASSLVPAQYTEAFF,TGTGCCAGCAGTTTAGTACCTGCCCAGTACACTGAAGCTTTCTTT
TRBD2,TRBJ2-3,NA,TRBV4-2,CASSHFNLAGGTDTQYF,TGTGCCAGCAGCCATTTCAACCTAGCGGGGGGCACAGATACGCAGTATTTT
NA,TRBJ1-2,NA,TRBV5-1,CASSTITGLYGYTF,TGCGCCAGCAGCACTATAACCGGACTCTATGGCTACACCTTC
NA,TRBJ1-6,NA,TRBV7-2,CASSLEGYNSPLHF,TGTGCCAGCAGCTTAGAAGGGTATAATTCACCCCTCCACTTT
NA,TRBJ1-3,NA,TRBV27,CASSFKGPTSGNTIYF,TGTGCCAGCAGTTTCAAAGGGCCGACCTCTGGAAACACCATATATTTT
NA,TRBJ2-7,NA,TRBV18,CASSPPPGVGTYEQYF,TGTGCCAGCTCACCACCCCCTGGCGTGGGGACCTACGAGCAGTACTTC
NA,TRBJ1-2,few,TRBV5-1,CASSLETPNYGYTF,TGCGCCAGCAGTCTCGAGACACCCAACTATGGCTACACCTTC
NA,TRBJ1-1,NA,TRBV7-9,CASSRRAFF,TGTGCCAGCAGCCGAAGGGCTTTCTTT
TRBD2,TRBJ2-5,NA,TRBV2,CASIPPLAGDQETQYF,TGTGCCAGCATCCCCCCTCTAGCGGGGGACCAAGAGACCCAGTACTTC
NA,TRBJ1-2,NA,TRBV9,CASSVDGYGYTF,TGTGCCAGCAGCGTAGACGGCTATGGCTACACCTTC
NA,TRBJ2-4,NA,TRBV7-9,CASSLWKDIQYF,TGTGCCAGCAGCTTATGGAAGGACATTCAGTACTTC
NA,TRBJ1-3,NA,TRBV5-5,CASSRDIHSGNTIYF,TGTGCCAGCAGCCGGGACATTCACTCTGGAAACACCATATATTTT
NA,TRBJ1-1,NA,TRBV10-3,CAISESAQALEAFF,TGTGCCATCAGTGAGTCGGCGCAGGCCCTTGAAGCTTTCTTT
TRBD1,TRBJ2-2,NA,TRBV13,CASSPYRGSNTGELFF,TGTGCCAGCAGCCCGTACAGGGGGTCGAACACCGGGGAGCTGTTTTTT
NA,TRBJ2-1,NA,TRBV4-1,CASSQESPEQFF,TGCGCCAGCAGCCAAGAATCCCCTGAGCAGTTCTTC
TRBD2,TRBJ2-1,once,TRBV7-3,CASSLVGGVNEQFF,TGTGCCAGCAGCTTAGTCGGGGGGGTCAATGAGCAGTTCTTC
NA,TRBJ2-1,NA,TRBV2,CASSGGPSYEQFF,TGTGCCAGCAGTGGGGGCCCGTCGTATGAGCAGTTCTTC
NA,TRBJ1-5,NA,TRBV3-1/TRBV3-2,CASSYSNQPQHF,TGTGCCAGCAGTTATAGCAATCAGCCCCAGCATTTT
NA,TRBJ2-7,NA,TRBV5-4,CASSRNQGHEQYF,TGTGCCAGCAGCCGGAATCAGGGCCACGAGCAGTACTTC
NA,TRBJ1-2,NA,TRBV7-2,CASSLEQGRGYTF,TGTGCCAGCAGCTTAGAGCAGGGACGAGGCTACACCTTC
TRBD1,TRBJ2-2,NA,TRBV18,CASSSGGLNTGELFF,TGTGCCAGCTCATCAGGGGGCTTGAACACCGGGGAGCTGTTTTTT
TRBD2,TRBJ2-2,NA,TRBV4-1,CASSTQILAGEFTGELFF,TGCGCCAGCAGCACCCAGATTCTAGCGGGGGAATTCACCGGGGAGCTGTTTTTT
NA,TRBJ1-3,NA,TRBV4-2,CASSQALDNPRGTIYF,TGTGCCAGCAGCCAAGCCCTCGACAACCCGAGAGGCACCATATATTTT
NA,TRBJ1-1,NA,TRBV6-1,CASSRGVALNTEAFF,TGTGCCAGCAGTCGGGGGGTGGCACTGAACACTGAAGCTTTCTTT
NA,TRBJ1-1,NA,TRBV7-9,CASSLGVGRNTEAFF,TGTGCCAGCAGCTTAGGGGTCGGCAGGAACACTGAAGCTTTCTTT